The 3 T cell receptor beta chains given below trace back to one sample, sequenced in a study of CD8+CD57+ T cells in acquired aplastic anemia. For CDR3 and TCR beta VDJ profiling, genomic DNA was the template used. TCRdb re-called the reads through MiXCR, storing one row per CDR3 protein. Seen here are 200,000 to 250,000 distinct CDR3 sequences, almost 35% observed once, and the top ten hold about 1.1%. Sequenced material: sorted CD4+, CD8+, or CD8+CD57+ T cells (not recorded which) from PBMCs. These receptors were taken from a human donor in good health, serving as a control.

This clonotype was seen repeatedly, ten times or more. The gene calls are TRBV29-1 and TRBJ1-1; D not certain. V lost 4 bases, J lost 5 bases, and 20 bases lay in between. Germline lookup yields CDR1 SQVTM and CDR2 ANQGSEA. This CDR3 has 15 amino acids. CDR3 region: CSVAEYRAQGTEAFF. The CDR3 DNA reads TGCAGCGTTGCAGAGTACCGGGCCCAAGGGACTGAAGCTTTCTTT.

The chain combines TRBV19 with TRBJ1-2, with no clear D. Germline V gene data show CDR1 as LNHDA and CDR2 as SQIVND (reference sequence). The CDR3 has 13 residues. V lost 6 bases, J lost 8 bases, and 16 bases lay in between. CDR3 residues: CASSENTVRGYTF. CDR3 in DNA: TGTGCCAGTAGCGAGAACACCGTTCGGGGCTACACCTTC.

This chain joins TRBV9 and TRBJ2-7, with unresolved D. Trimming removed 3 bases at V and 3 bases at J, with 10 bases between. The CDR3 extends over 13 amino acids. Germline lookup yields CDR1 SGDLS and CDR2 YYNGEE. This chain's CDR3 is CASSAGSLYEQYF. The CDR3 coding sequence is TGTGCCAGCAGCGCCGGTAGCCTCTACGAGCAGTACTTC.